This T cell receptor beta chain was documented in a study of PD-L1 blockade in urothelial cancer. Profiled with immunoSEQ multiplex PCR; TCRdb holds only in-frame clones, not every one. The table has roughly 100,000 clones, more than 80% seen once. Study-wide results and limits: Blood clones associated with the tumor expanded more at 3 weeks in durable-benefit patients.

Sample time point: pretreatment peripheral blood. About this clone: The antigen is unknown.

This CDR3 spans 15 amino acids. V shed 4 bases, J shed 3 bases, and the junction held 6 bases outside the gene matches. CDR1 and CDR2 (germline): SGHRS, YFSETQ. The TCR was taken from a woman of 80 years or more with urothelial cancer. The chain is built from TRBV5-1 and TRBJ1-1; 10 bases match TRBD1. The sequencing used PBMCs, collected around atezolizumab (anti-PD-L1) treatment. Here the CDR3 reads CASSLGTGAHTEAFF. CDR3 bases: TGCGCCAGCAGCCTGGGGACAGGGGCTCACACTGAAGCTTTCTTT.